This TCR beta chain is from a study of cytomegalovirus exposure and HLA in healthy donors. Vbeta (60) and Jbeta (13) primers were used in the PCR. Some clones are missing from TCRdb's copy, which holds only in-frame ones; the method was immunoSEQ multiplex PCR. The sample carries about 200,000 clones, approximately 85% recorded once. Between the trimmed V and J ends, which lost 4 bases and 10 bases, there was a span of 11 bases. Germline-derived CDR1 and CDR2 are LNHDA and SQIVND (reference sequence). The CDR3 extends over 13 amino acids. This chain uses TRBV19 with TRBJ1-6; D might be TRBD1 (5 bases). The specimen was PBMCs. The sequence came from a woman aged 50 to 65 in good health and CMV-seropositive. In DNA form, the CDR3 reads TGTGCCAGTAGTACAAGACAGCCGTCACCCCTCCACTTT. It codes for CASSTRQPSPLHF.